Listed below are T cell receptor beta chains from one sample, sequenced in a study of OX40 agonist ivuxolimab in advanced cancers. Method: immunoSEQ multiplex PCR; TCRdb's copy keeps in-frame clones and lacks some. The sample carries 35,000 to 45,000 clones, 65% to 80% recorded once. The sequenced sample was CD4+ or CD8+ T cells sorted from blood, obtained in a trial of the OX40 agonist ivuxolimab. These receptor sequences come from an adult with an advanced solid tumor such as melanoma, head and neck, liver or kidney cancer. Each CDR3 is given with its conserved first and last residue. A D gene is named only where the DNA matches it firmly. Not all rows give a size; the values are once, few, many and, for expanded clones, a class.

v_gene	d_gene	abundance	len	j_gene	CDR3nt	CDR3aa
TRBV18	TRBD2	few	14	TRBJ2-5	TGTGCCAGCTCACCACCGGGACTAGCGGAGACCCAGTACTTC	CASSPPGLAETQYF
TRBV7-7	TRBD1	.	15	TRBJ1-4	TGTGCCAGCAGCCCGACAGGGGGTCGGGTTGAAAAACTGTTTTTT	CASSPTGGRVEKLFF
TRBV5-1	TRBD1	.	15	TRBJ1-3	TGCGCCAGCAGCCCGACAGGGAGCTCTGGAAACACCATATATTTT	CASSPTGSSGNTIYF
TRBV5-4	.	.	11	TRBJ2-7	TGTGCCAGCAGCTTAGATTACGAGCAGTACTTC	CASSLDYEQYF
TRBV21-1	.	.	14	TRBJ2-1	TGTGCCAGCAGCATTCCCGATATGGTGAATGAGCAGTTCTTC	CASSIPDMVNEQFF
TRBV6-6	TRBD1	.	12	TRBJ1-1	TGTGCCAGCAGGACGACAGGGACTGAAGCTTTCTTT	CASRTTGTEAFF
TRBV14	.	.	14	TRBJ1-1	TGTGCCAGCAGCCGGGGGGGGCGGACGACTGAAGCTTTCTTT	CASSRGGRTTEAFF
TRBV19	TRBD1	once	14	TRBJ2-1	TGTGCCGTAAAAGGGACAGTACAAGGCAGGGAGCAGTTCTTC	CAVKGTVQGREQFF
TRBV5-1	.	.	14	TRBJ1-2	TGCGCCAGCAGCTTGTCGCAGGGGCCCTATGGCTACACCTTC	CASSLSQGPYGYTF
TRBV7-3	TRBD2	.	13	TRBJ2-3	TGTGCCAGCAGCCCGACTAGCGCAGATACGCAGTATTTT	CASSPTSADTQYF
TRBV5-4	.	.	15	TRBJ2-7	TGTGCCAGCAGCTGGGGGGCGGCCCTCTCCTACGAGCAGTACTTC	CASSWGAALSYEQYF
TRBV5-1	.	.	14	TRBJ2-3	TGCGCCAGCAGCTTGGCGTTGGGCATTGCAACGCAGTATTTT	CASSLALGIATQYF
TRBV7-2	.	.	14	TRBJ2-1	TGTGCCAGCAGCTTAGGTCCCCGGACCCGTGAGCAGTTCTTC	CASSLGPRTREQFF
TRBV19	TRBD1	.	17	TRBJ1-4	TGTGCCAGTAGTATGGGACAGGGGGCCGCAACTAATGAAAAACTGTTTTTT	CASSMGQGAATNEKLFF
TRBV18	.	.	16	TRBJ2-4	TGTGCCAGCTCACCACTCCGGGACGGAGCCAAAAACATTCAGTACTTC	CASSPLRDGAKNIQYF
TRBV30	.	.	13	TRBJ1-2	TGTGCCTGGAGCCCAGAGCTATTAGGAGGCTACACCTTC	CAWSPELLGGYTF
TRBV9	.	once	16	TRBJ2-7	TGTGCCAGCAGCCCACGTTTCGAGGGACCTCCCTACGAGCAGTACTTC	CASSPRFEGPPYEQYF
TRBV6-1	.	few	14	TRBJ1-2	TGTGCCAGCAGTGAGGGGGGGCAGACCTATGGCTACACCTTC	CASSEGGQTYGYTF
TRBV29-1	.	.	13	TRBJ2-1	TGCAGCGTTGAAGACCGGCTGCACAATGAGCAGTTCTTC	CSVEDRLHNEQFF
TRBV30	TRBD1	.	13	TRBJ1-6	TGTGCCTGGAAGGGACAGGGGAGTTCACCCCTCCACTTT	CAWKGQGSSPLHF
TRBV10-3	.	.	13	TRBJ2-7	TGTGCCAGCCATCCCGGCCCTCCCAACGAGCAGTACTTC	CASHPGPPNEQYF
TRBV11-2	.	few	15	TRBJ2-5	TGTGCCAGCAGCGCGACTAGTGATCGGGCAGAGACCCAGTACTTC	CASSATSDRAETQYF
TRBV9	TRBD2	.	16	TRBJ2-5	TGTGCCAGCAGCCTACCGGGCGGGACTATCAAAGAGACCCAGTACTTC	CASSLPGGTIKETQYF
TRBV6-5	TRBD2	.	14	TRBJ2-7	TGTGCCAGCAACCGACTAGCGGGTCCCTACGAGCAGTACTTC	CASNRLAGPYEQYF
TRBV5-1	.	.	12	TRBJ2-3	TGCGCCAGCACCTCAAGCACAGATACGCAGTATTTT	CASTSSTDTQYF
TRBV30	.	.	13	TRBJ1-1	TGTGCCTGGACAGGGGCGGGGGGTGCTGAAGCTTTCTTT	CAWTGAGGAEAFF
TRBV4-1	.	.	15	TRBJ2-1	TGCGCCAGCAGCCAAGATCTGGGCGGTAACAATGAGCAGTTCTTC	CASSQDLGGNNEQFF
TRBV2	.	.	11	TRBJ2-7	TGTGCCAGCAGTGAACCGACAGACGAGTACTTC	CASSEPTDEYF
TRBV7-2	TRBD1	.	18	TRBJ2-7	TGTGCCAGCAGCGCAGCCCCGGGACAGACCAGAAGCTCCTACGAGCAGTACTTC	CASSAAPGQTRSSYEQYF
TRBV5-4	.	.	12	TRBJ1-1	TGTGCCAGCGGTCCAAGGAACACTGAAGCTTTCTTT	CASGPRNTEAFF
TRBV15	.	medium-sized	13	TRBJ1-2	TGTGCCACCAGCGGCCTACAGGGATATGGCTACACCTTC	CATSGLQGYGYTF
TRBV27	.	once	13	TRBJ2-3	TGTGCCAGCAGCCTGAAGGGCACAGATACGCAGTATTTT	CASSLKGTDTQYF
TRBV4-1	TRBD1	medium-sized	16	TRBJ1-1	TGCGCCAGCAGCCAAGGGTCGGGACAGGCGAACACTGAAGCTTTCTTT	CASSQGSGQANTEAFF
TRBV5-6	.	.	12	TRBJ2-7	TGTGCCAGCAGCTTATTAGACTACGAGCAGTACTTC	CASSLLDYEQYF
TRBV18	.	once	11	TRBJ1-1	TGTGCCAGCTCACCGGGCACTGAAGCTTTCTTT	CASSPGTEAFF
TRBV18	.	.	14	TRBJ2-7	TGTGCCAGCTCACCTGGCCAGGGGCGCAACGAGCAGTACTTC	CASSPGQGRNEQYF
TRBV7-2	TRBD1	.	14	TRBJ2-7	TGTGCCAGCAGCAGGGGGCAGGGGAGCTTCGAGCAGTACTTC	CASSRGQGSFEQYF
TRBV18	TRBD1	few	14	TRBJ2-5	TGTGCCAGCTCCCCACAGGGGGCAGGGGAGACCCAGTACTTC	CASSPQGAGETQYF
TRBV21-1	.	.	17	TRBJ1-5	TGTGCCAGCAACTTTTGGGTTGGGACAGGGGAGGTTCAGCCCCAGCATTTT	CASNFWVGTGEVQPQHF
TRBV9	.	.	14	TRBJ1-4	TGTGCCAGCGGGGGAACAGATGCTAATGAAAAACTGTTTTTT	CASGGTDANEKLFF
TRBV28	TRBD1	.	17	TRBJ1-2	TGTGCCAGCACCGAGATCCGGGACAGGGCTTTGGGCTATGGCTACACCTTC	CASTEIRDRALGYGYTF
TRBV7-8	TRBD1	.	14	TRBJ2-7	TGTGCCAGCAGCTTACATCAGGGGGTCGGCGAGCAGTACTTC	CASSLHQGVGEQYF
TRBV6-1	TRBD1	few	14	TRBJ1-1	TGTGCCAGCAGCCGACAGGGGAAGGACACTGAAGCTTTCTTT	CASSRQGKDTEAFF
TRBV29-1	.	.	13	TRBJ2-3	TGCAGCGTTCCGGTACAGGGTACGAATACGCAGTATTTT	CSVPVQGTNTQYF
TRBV27	TRBD1	once	18	TRBJ1-5	TGTGCCAGCAGTTATAGGCCCCCGGGACAGGGGATCAATCAGCCCCAGCATTTT	CASSYRPPGQGINQPQHF
TRBV19	.	.	12	TRBJ2-7	TGTGCCAGTTCACAAGGGGCCTACGAGCAGTACTTC	CASSQGAYEQYF
TRBV28	.	.	17	TRBJ2-7	TGTGCCAGCAGTTGGGCCGGGACGCCCCGCCGGATCCACGAGCAGTACTTC	CASSWAGTPRRIHEQYF
TRBV7-9	TRBD1	.	15	TRBJ1-4	TGTGCCAGCAGCCTCCGGACAGGATTTTATGAAAAACTGTTTTTT	CASSLRTGFYEKLFF
TRBV27	.	few	15	TRBJ1-5	TGTGCCAGCAGCCGCCAGGGACGAGGGGATCAGCCCCAGCATTTT	CASSRQGRGDQPQHF
TRBV28	TRBD1	.	12	TRBJ2-7	TGTGCCAGCAGTCAGGGGGCCCACGAGCAGTACTTC	CASSQGAHEQYF
TRBV30	TRBD1	few	16	TRBJ1-6	TGTGCCTGGAGTGGGGCGAGGACAGGATTCGATTCACCCCTCCACTTT	CAWSGARTGFDSPLHF
TRBV7-8	.	.	12	TRBJ1-1	TGTGCCAGCAGCTTAGCCAACAGAGAAGCTTTCTTT	CASSLANREAFF
TRBV19	.	.	14	TRBJ2-7	TGTGCCAGTAGTCGTCGACACGGGGGCTACGAGCAGTACTTC	CASSRRHGGYEQYF